This T cell receptor beta chain was identified in a study of blood T cells in healthy people across ages. Germline V CDR1 and CDR2: LGHNT, FRNRAP. This CDR3 is built from 14 residues. V lost 6 bases to trimming and J lost 3 bases; unmatched junction nucleotides: 4. For the second PCR, which ran for about 7 to 11 cycles, a sample-barcoded 5' primer and a J-beta primer mix were used. Using its own MiXCR run on the 5' RACE reads, TCRdb lists one record per CDR3 protein. This table has about 670,000 distinct CDR3 sequences, around 41% appearing once. General study results and limits: As age increased, TCR beta diversity per million T cells fell in a roughly linear fashion. Unsorted PBMCs ruled out conclusive naive versus antigen-experienced comparison. Higher diversity, along with more naive CD4+ cells, distinguished long-lived donors from aged donors.

Remarks on this clonotype: What it binds is unknown.

Sample: blood. The genes are TRBV12-5 and TRBJ2-3; the match to TRBD2 covers 9 bases. The sequence was collected from a man older than 75 in good health. CDR3 in DNA: TGTGCTAGTGGAAGCGGGGGGATGACAGATACGCAGTATTTT. It is translated as CASGSGGMTDTQYF.